These 16 T cell receptor beta chains share one sample of origin, sequenced in a study of blood T cell repertoires in COVID-19. Libraries were prepared by immunoSEQ multiplex PCR; TCRdb keeps only in-frame clonotypes and omits some of them. In the table there are about 160,000 clones, about four fifths of which are singletons. Sequenced input: PBMCs or T cells enriched from blood (not recorded which). The receptors here all came from a woman between 55 and 75 years old who had recovered from COVID-19.

This clone was counted between two and nine times. This rearrangement joins TRBV30 to TRBJ2-5, with 7 bases identical to TRBD1. The trim removed 5 bases at V and 6 bases at J, leaving 9 bases unmatched. Germline V gene sequence: CDR1 GTSNPN, CDR2 SVGIG (reference sequence). The CDR3 has 13 amino acids. CDR3 in amino acids: CAWEDRVLQTQYF. CDR3 sequence (DNA): TGTGCCTGGGAAGACAGGGTTCTTCAGACCCAGTACTTC.

The chain recombines TRBV7-9 with TRBJ2-1, with 10 bases lining up with TRBD2. Germline V lookup: CDR1 SEHNR, CDR2 FQNEAQ (reference sequence). The CDR3 length is 14 residues. With V trimmed by 4 bases and J by 6 bases, 3 bases remained unmatched. The CDR3 here is CASSSRTSGNEQFF. The DNA of the CDR3 is TGTGCCAGCAGCTCCCGGACTAGCGGCAATGAGCAGTTCTTC.

The chain combines TRBV2 with TRBJ2-5, with TRBD1 as a possible D gene (5 bases). Germline CDR1 is SNHLY and CDR2 is FYNNEI. The V end was cut by 7 bases, the J end by 2 bases, with 5 bases between. The CDR3 loop spans 11 amino acids. The chain's CDR3 is CASTGQETQYF. In DNA form, the CDR3 reads TGTGCCAGCACAGGGCAAGAGACCCAGTACTTC.

The rearrangement uses TRBV7-9 and TRBJ1-1, with 8 bases fitting TRBD1. Germline loops: CDR1 SEHNR, CDR2 FQNEAQ (reference sequence). V lost 7 bases and J lost 3; bases outside the gene matches: 4. This CDR3 contains 13 residues. The CDR3 DNA is TGTGCCAGCACCAAGACAGGGGACACTGAAGCTTTCTTT. Translated, it gives CASTKTGDTEAFF.

The chain carries TRBV2 and TRBJ1-6; 7 bases match TRBD1. Trimming took 6 bases from V and 6 from J; bases not matched to a gene: 2. This CDR3 is built from 13 residues. Germline V gene data show CDR1 as SNHLY and CDR2 as FYNNEI. The CDR3 loop is CASRQGPNSPLHF. The CDR3 DNA is TGTGCCAGCAGACAGGGGCCTAATTCACCCCTCCACTTT.

V and J are TRBV5-1 and TRBJ2-3; weak D call: TRBD1 (6 bases). V dropped 1 base and J dropped 2 bases, with 11 bases sitting between them. Germline loops: CDR1 SGHRS, CDR2 YFSETQ. This CDR3 has 15 amino acids. This CDR3 reads CASSLNRDITDTQYF. DNA of the CDR3: TGCGCCAGCAGCTTGAACAGGGACATCACAGATACGCAGTATTTT.

The chain links TRBV9 to TRBJ2-2, with D possibly being TRBD1 (6 bases). The CDR3 length is 16 residues. The V end lost 4 bases, the J end lost 4 bases, and 17 bases lay between the germline ends. CDR1 is SGDLS, CDR2 YYNGEE, per germline. For the CDR3, the DNA is TGTGCCAGCAGCCTCCAGGGGACCTCAATCACCGGGGAGCTGTTTTTT. It encodes CASSLQGTSITGELFF.

This sequence joins TRBV11-2 and TRBJ1-1; D is perhaps TRBD1 (5 bases). The germline V gene encodes CDR1 SGHAT and CDR2 FQNNGV. The CDR3 loop spans 16 amino acids. V was trimmed by 5 bases and J by 4 bases, leaving 20 bases between them. CDR3 nucleotide sequence: TGTGCCAGCAGCCCTACCGCGGGGGGGGGAGGCACTGAAGCTTTCTTT. Amino acids: CASSPTAGGGGTEAFF.

The V and J genes are TRBV4-1 and TRBJ2-3; maybe TRBD1 (5 bases). The CDR3 is made up of 15 amino acids. CDR1 MGHRA and CDR2 YSYEKL come from the germline V gene. Trimming pared 0 bases from V and 4 bases from J, leaving 11 bases between. This CDR3 is CASSQDGGAADTQYF. Here the CDR3 DNA reads TGCGCCAGCAGCCAAGACGGTGGGGCGGCAGATACGCAGTATTTT.

This clone was observed once. The CDR3 spells CASSYQASPGANVLTF. The CDR3 coding sequence is TGTGCCAGCTCGTACCAGGCAAGTCCCGGGGCCAACGTCCTGACTTTC. The J gene is TRBJ2-6, the V gene TRBV18; no clear D gene. Trimming took off 6 bases at V and 4 bases at J, with 16 bases between the two ends. The CDR3 runs to 16 residues. Germline CDR1 and CDR2: KGHSH and LQKENI.

This clone has more than one count but fewer than ten. The CDR3 loop is CASSQDPVRGVNTEAFF. For the CDR3, the DNA is TGTGCCAGCAGCCAAGATCCAGTCAGGGGAGTGAACACTGAAGCTTTCTTT. The chain combines TRBV3-1 (or the pseudogene TRBV3-2) with TRBJ1-1; possible D gene TRBD1, 6 bases. The CDR3 runs 17 residues. Germline V gene data show CDR1 as LGHDT and CDR2 as YNNKEL (reference sequence). Trimming took 0 bases from V and 0 from J, leaving 14 bases between them.

V gene TRBV30 combines with J gene TRBJ1-1; D might be TRBD1 (6 bases). Looked up from germline, CDR1 is GTSNPN and CDR2 is SVGIG (reference sequence). The CDR3 totals 12 residues. V was trimmed by 2 bases and J by 10 bases, leaving 14 bases between them. The CDR3 protein is CAWSYSQGLAFF. CDR3 sequence (DNA): TGTGCCTGGAGTTATTCTCAGGGGCTAGCTTTCTTT.

CDR3 sequence (DNA): TGTGCCAGCAGTGAAATGACAAACGGAGAAAAACTGTTTTTT. It yields the protein CASSEMTNGEKLFF. The genes are TRBV2 and TRBJ1-4, with D hard to call. The V and J ends lost 2 bases and 8 bases respectively, with 12 bases between them. Germline CDR1 reads SNHLY; CDR2 reads FYNNEI. The CDR3 contains 14 residues.

The chain is built from TRBV5-1 and TRBJ2-5; TRBD2 aligns across 8 bases. The CDR3 runs 15 residues. CDR1 is SGHRS and CDR2 is YFSETQ in the germline V gene. Losses at the gene ends were 4 bases for V and 1 base for J; bases not matched to a gene: 6. This CDR3 is CASSRRGGPQETQYF. CDR3 coding DNA: TGCGCCAGCAGCCGCCGGGGGGGCCCCCAAGAGACCCAGTACTTC.

V and J are TRBV3-1 (or the pseudogene TRBV3-2) and TRBJ2-2, with 7 bases identical to TRBD1. The germline V gene encodes CDR1 LGHDT and CDR2 YNNKEL (reference sequence). The CDR3 loop spans 14 amino acids. V lost 4 bases and J lost 9; bases outside the gene matches: 8. CDR3 sequence: CASSPLQGIWELFF. In DNA, the CDR3 is TGTGCCAGCAGCCCCTTACAGGGGATTTGGGAGCTGTTTTTT.

The V and J genes are TRBV4-1 and TRBJ2-1, with D perhaps TRBD1 (5 bases). From germline, CDR1 is MGHRA and CDR2 YSYEKL. The length of the CDR3 is 17 residues. The V end was cut by 4 bases, the J end by 8 bases, with 24 bases between. The CDR3 protein is CASSPAPIQGIWDEQFF. Written as DNA, the CDR3 is TGCGCCAGCAGCCCCGCCCCCATCCAGGGTATTTGGGATGAGCAGTTCTTC.